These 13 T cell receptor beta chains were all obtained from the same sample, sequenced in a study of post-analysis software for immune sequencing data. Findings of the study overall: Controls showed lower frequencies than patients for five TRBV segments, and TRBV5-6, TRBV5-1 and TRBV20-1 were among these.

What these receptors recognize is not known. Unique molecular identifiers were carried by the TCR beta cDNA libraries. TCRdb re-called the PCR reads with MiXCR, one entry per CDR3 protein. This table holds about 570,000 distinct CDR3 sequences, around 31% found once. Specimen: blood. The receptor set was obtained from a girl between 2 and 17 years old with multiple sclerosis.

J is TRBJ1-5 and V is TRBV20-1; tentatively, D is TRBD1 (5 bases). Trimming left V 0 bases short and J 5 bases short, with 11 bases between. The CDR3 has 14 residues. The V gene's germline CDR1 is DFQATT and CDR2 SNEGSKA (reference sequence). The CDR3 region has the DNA TGCAGTGCTAGAGACCTTGCACAGGATCAGCCCCAGCATTTT. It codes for CSARDLAQDQPQHF.

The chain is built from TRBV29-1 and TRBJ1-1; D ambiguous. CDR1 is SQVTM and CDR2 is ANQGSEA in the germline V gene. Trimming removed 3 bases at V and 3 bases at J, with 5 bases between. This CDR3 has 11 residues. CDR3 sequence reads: CSVETYTEAFF. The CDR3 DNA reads TGCAGCGTTGAGACGTACACTGAAGCTTTCTTT. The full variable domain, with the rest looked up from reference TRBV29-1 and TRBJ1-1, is SAVISQKPSRDICQRGTSLTIQCQVDSQVTMMFWYRQQPGQSLTLIATANQGSEATYESGFVIDKFPISRPNLTFSTLTVSNMSPEDSSIYLCSVETYTEAFFGQGTRLTVV.

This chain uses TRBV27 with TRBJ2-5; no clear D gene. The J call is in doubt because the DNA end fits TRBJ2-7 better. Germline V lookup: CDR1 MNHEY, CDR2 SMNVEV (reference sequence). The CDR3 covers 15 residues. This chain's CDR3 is CASAPPPEWFDEQYF. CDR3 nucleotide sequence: TGTGCCAGCGCTCCCCCGCCAGAGTGGTTCGACGAGCAGTACTTC.

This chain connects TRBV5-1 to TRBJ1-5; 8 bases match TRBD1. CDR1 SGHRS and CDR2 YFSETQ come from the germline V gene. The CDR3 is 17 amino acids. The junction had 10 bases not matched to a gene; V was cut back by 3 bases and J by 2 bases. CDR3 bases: TGCGCCAGCAGCTATGGTCCCAGGGGGCAGGGCAATCAGCCCCAGCATTTT. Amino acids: CASSYGPRGQGNQPQHF.

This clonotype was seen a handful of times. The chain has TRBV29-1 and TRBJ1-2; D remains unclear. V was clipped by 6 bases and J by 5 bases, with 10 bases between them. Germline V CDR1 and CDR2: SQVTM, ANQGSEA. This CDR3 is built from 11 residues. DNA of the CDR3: TGCAGCGTCGACGGTCATTATGGCTACACCTTC. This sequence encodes CSVDGHYGYTF.

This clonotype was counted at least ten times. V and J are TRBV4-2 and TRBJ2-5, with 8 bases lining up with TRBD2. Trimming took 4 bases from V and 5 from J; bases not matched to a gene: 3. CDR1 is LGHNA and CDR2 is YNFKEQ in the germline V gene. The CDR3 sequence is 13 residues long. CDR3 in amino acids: CASSPGGEETQYF. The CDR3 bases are TGTGCCAGCAGCCCCGGGGGGGAGGAGACCCAGTACTTC.

The CDR3 DNA reads TGTGCCAGCTCAACCCTGAGGAGCACCACCGAGCAGTACTTC. Residues: CASSTLRSTTEQYF. This chain links TRBV18 with TRBJ2-5, with unresolved D. TRBJ2-7 matches the DNA end more closely, so the J call is doubtful. Germline assignment: CDR1 KGHSH and CDR2 LQKENI. This CDR3 comprises 14 residues.

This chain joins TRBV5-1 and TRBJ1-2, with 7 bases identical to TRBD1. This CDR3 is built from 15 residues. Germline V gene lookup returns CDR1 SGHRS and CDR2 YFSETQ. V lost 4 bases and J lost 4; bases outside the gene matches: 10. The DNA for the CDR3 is TGCGCCAGCAGCCTTACAGGGGACGCGACCTATGGCTACACCTTC. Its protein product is CASSLTGDATYGYTF.

CDR3 coding DNA: TGTGCCAGCAGCCAAGACGCCTGGACAGGGGCGGATGGCTACACCTTC. It codes for CASSQDAWTGADGYTF. The chain employs TRBV14 and TRBJ1-2; 9 bases agree with TRBD1. The CDR3 contains 16 residues. Germline CDR1 reads SGHDN; CDR2 reads FVKESK. The ends lost 0 bases at V and 6 bases at J; junction bases unmatched: 8.

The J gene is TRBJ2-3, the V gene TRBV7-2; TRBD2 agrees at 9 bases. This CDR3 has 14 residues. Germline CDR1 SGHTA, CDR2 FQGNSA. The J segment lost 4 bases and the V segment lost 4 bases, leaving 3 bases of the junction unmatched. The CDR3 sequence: CASSYRTSADTQYF. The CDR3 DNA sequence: TGTGCCAGCAGCTACCGGACTAGCGCAGATACGCAGTATTTT.

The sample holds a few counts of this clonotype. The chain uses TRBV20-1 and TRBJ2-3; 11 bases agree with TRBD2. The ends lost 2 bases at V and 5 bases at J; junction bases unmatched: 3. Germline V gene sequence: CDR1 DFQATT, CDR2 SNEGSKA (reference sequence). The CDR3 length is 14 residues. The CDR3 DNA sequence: TGCAGTGCTAGACCTACTAGCGGGGGAGATACGCAGTATTTT. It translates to CSARPTSGGDTQYF.

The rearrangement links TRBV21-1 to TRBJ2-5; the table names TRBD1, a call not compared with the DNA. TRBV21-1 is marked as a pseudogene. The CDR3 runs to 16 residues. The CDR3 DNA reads TGTGCCAGCAGCAAGAAACATCGGGGGGTGGAAGAGACCCAGTACTTC. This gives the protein CASSKKHRGVEETQYF.

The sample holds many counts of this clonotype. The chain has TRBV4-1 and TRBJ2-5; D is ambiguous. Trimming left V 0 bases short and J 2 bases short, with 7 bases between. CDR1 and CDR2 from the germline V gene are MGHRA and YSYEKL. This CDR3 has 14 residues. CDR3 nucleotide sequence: TGCGCCAGCAGCCAAGAGCCGAGACAAGAGACCCAGTACTTC. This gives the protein CASSQEPRQETQYF.